This is a list of T cell receptor beta chains from one sample in a study of blood T cell repertoires in COVID-19. The repertoire was sequenced with immunoSEQ multiplex PCR; TCRdb's copy has only in-frame clones and lacks some. The sample lists nearly 80,000 clones, roughly 80% occurring once. The sequencing input was peripheral blood. Receptor source: a woman between 65 and 79 years old with acute or convalescent COVID-19. The CDR3 runs from the conserved cysteine through the conserved F or W. A D gene is named only where the DNA matches it firmly. Clone size appears in some rows only: once, few, many, or a class for an expanded clone.

d_gene: TRBD2
j_gene: TRBJ2-7
abundance: .
v_gene: TRBV2
CDR3nt: TGTGCCAGCGGGACTAGCGGGAGATACGAGCAGTACTTC
CDR3aa: CASGTSGRYEQYF

d_gene: .
j_gene: TRBJ1-1
abundance: .
v_gene: TRBV3-1/TRBV3-2
CDR3nt: TGTGCCAGCAGCCAAGGCGGCAGGGCCGTGAACACTGAAGCTTTCTTT
CDR3aa: CASSQGGRAVNTEAFF

d_gene: .
j_gene: TRBJ2-7
abundance: .
v_gene: TRBV9
CDR3nt: TGTGCCAGCAGCGTGGGCCCTACTCCGTACTACGAGCAGTACTTC
CDR3aa: CASSVGPTPYYEQYF

d_gene: .
j_gene: TRBJ1-2
abundance: few
v_gene: TRBV14
CDR3nt: TGTGCCAGCAGCCAAGACTCGGGTCAGACGAGCTACACCTTC
CDR3aa: CASSQDSGQTSYTF

d_gene: TRBD2
j_gene: TRBJ2-5
abundance: .
v_gene: TRBV30
CDR3nt: TGTGCCTGGAGTGCTGGACTAGCGGGAGGAGGAGAGACCCAGTACTTC
CDR3aa: CAWSAGLAGGGETQYF

d_gene: TRBD2
j_gene: TRBJ2-5
abundance: .
v_gene: TRBV19
CDR3nt: TGTGCCAGTAGAACTAGCGGGATTGAGACCCAGTACTTC
CDR3aa: CASRTSGIETQYF

d_gene: .
j_gene: TRBJ2-3
abundance: .
v_gene: TRBV27
CDR3nt: TGTGCCAGCAGACAGGACCCATATAGCACAGATACGCAGTATTTT
CDR3aa: CASRQDPYSTDTQYF

d_gene: TRBD1
j_gene: TRBJ2-2
abundance: .
v_gene: TRBV19
CDR3nt: TGTGCCAGTAGTGGACAGGGTGCCGGGGAGCTGTTTTTT
CDR3aa: CASSGQGAGELFF

d_gene: .
j_gene: TRBJ2-7
abundance: .
v_gene: TRBV14
CDR3nt: TGTGCCAGCAGCCCCACAGGGTTATATGGGCGCGAGCAGTACTTC
CDR3aa: CASSPTGLYGREQYF

d_gene: .
j_gene: TRBJ1-2
abundance: .
v_gene: TRBV24-1
CDR3nt: TGTGCCACCAGTGATCGTCGGGGGGATAACTATGGCTACACCTTC
CDR3aa: CATSDRRGDNYGYTF

d_gene: .
j_gene: TRBJ1-3
abundance: .
v_gene: TRBV12-5
CDR3nt: TGTGCTAGTGGTTTTGCTCCAGGCATCTCTGGAAACACCATATATTTT
CDR3aa: CASGFAPGISGNTIYF

d_gene: .
j_gene: TRBJ2-1
abundance: few
v_gene: TRBV18
CDR3nt: TGTGCCAGCTCACCAGTTCTTAACAATGAGCAGTTCTTC
CDR3aa: CASSPVLNNEQFF

d_gene: .
j_gene: TRBJ2-1
abundance: .
v_gene: TRBV12-3/TRBV12-4
CDR3nt: TGTGCCAGCGGGGAGGAACTTCACAATGAGCAGTTCTTC
CDR3aa: CASGEELHNEQFF

d_gene: .
j_gene: TRBJ1-5
abundance: once
v_gene: TRBV2
CDR3nt: TGTGCCAGCAGGGGCGGAACAGGGAGCAATCAGCCCCAGCATTTT
CDR3aa: CASRGGTGSNQPQHF

d_gene: .
j_gene: TRBJ1-1
abundance: .
v_gene: TRBV6-1
CDR3nt: TGTGCCAGCAGTGAAATCTCTGAAGCTTTCTTT
CDR3aa: CASSEISEAFF

d_gene: TRBD2
j_gene: TRBJ2-7
abundance: .
v_gene: TRBV19
CDR3nt: TGTGCCAGTAGTATAGGTGCGGCTAGCGGGAGAGACGAGCAGTACTTC
CDR3aa: CASSIGAASGRDEQYF

d_gene: .
j_gene: TRBJ2-1
abundance: .
v_gene: TRBV11-2
CDR3nt: TGTGCCAGCAGCCTTCAAGAGAGCTCCTACAATGAGCAGTTCTTC
CDR3aa: CASSLQESSYNEQFF

d_gene: .
j_gene: TRBJ2-1
abundance: .
v_gene: TRBV11-3
CDR3nt: TGTGCCAGCAGCTTTGGGCCCGCGTACAATGAGCAGTTCTTC
CDR3aa: CASSFGPAYNEQFF

d_gene: .
j_gene: TRBJ2-3
abundance: few
v_gene: TRBV19
CDR3nt: TGTGCCAGTAGTAAATTTACTAGCACAGATACGCAGTATTTT
CDR3aa: CASSKFTSTDTQYF

d_gene: TRBD2
j_gene: TRBJ2-1
abundance: .
v_gene: TRBV24-1
CDR3nt: TGTGCCACCAGTGGGCGACTAGCGGAGGCTCCCAATGAGCAGTTCTTC
CDR3aa: CATSGRLAEAPNEQFF

d_gene: .
j_gene: TRBJ2-1
abundance: .
v_gene: TRBV6-5
CDR3nt: TGTGCCAGCAGTTACTTGGCCGAAACGGGAAAGCAGTTCTTC
CDR3aa: CASSYLAETGKQFF

d_gene: TRBD1
j_gene: TRBJ1-1
abundance: .
v_gene: TRBV25-1
CDR3nt: TGTGCCAGCAGTGAATATCCAGGGGGCCTAAGAACTGAAGCTTTCTTT
CDR3aa: CASSEYPGGLRTEAFF

d_gene: TRBD1
j_gene: TRBJ2-1
abundance: .
v_gene: TRBV5-6
CDR3nt: TGTGCCAGCAGCTCCATGGACAGGGGTGAGTTCTTC
CDR3aa: CASSSMDRGEFF

d_gene: TRBD1
j_gene: TRBJ2-3
abundance: .
v_gene: TRBV5-4
CDR3nt: TGTGCCAGCAGCTTACAATCAGGGGGAAGTACGCAGTATTTT
CDR3aa: CASSLQSGGSTQYF

d_gene: .
j_gene: TRBJ2-5
abundance: once
v_gene: TRBV11-3
CDR3nt: TGTGCCAGCAGCCGGGGGTCAACGGAGACCCAGTACTTC
CDR3aa: CASSRGSTETQYF

d_gene: .
j_gene: TRBJ1-2
abundance: .
v_gene: TRBV6-1
CDR3nt: TGTGCCAGCAGTGAATCAGGTCAGGGCTATGGCTACACCTTC
CDR3aa: CASSESGQGYGYTF

d_gene: .
j_gene: TRBJ2-1
abundance: once
v_gene: TRBV2
CDR3nt: TGTGCCAGCAGTGACCGGACATACTTGGATGAGCAGTTCTTC
CDR3aa: CASSDRTYLDEQFF

d_gene: .
j_gene: TRBJ2-2
abundance: few
v_gene: TRBV2
CDR3nt: TGTGCCAGCAGTGAGCGGGGTGGAACGAACACCGGGGAGCTGTTTTTT
CDR3aa: CASSERGGTNTGELFF

d_gene: TRBD1
j_gene: TRBJ2-7
abundance: .
v_gene: TRBV5-6
CDR3nt: TGTGCCAGCAGCTTGGTCGGCTTACAGGGGGCTCTCGAGCAGTACTTC
CDR3aa: CASSLVGLQGALEQYF

d_gene: .
j_gene: TRBJ1-5
abundance: .
v_gene: TRBV30
CDR3nt: TGTGCCTGGAGTGTACAGGGCAATCAGCCCCAGCATTTT
CDR3aa: CAWSVQGNQPQHF

d_gene: TRBD2
j_gene: TRBJ2-7
abundance: .
v_gene: TRBV10-2
CDR3nt: TGCGCCAGCAGTTCTAGCGGACGCCTGGGGAACTACGAGCAGTACTTC
CDR3aa: CASSSSGRLGNYEQYF

d_gene: .
j_gene: TRBJ1-5
abundance: .
v_gene: TRBV6-1
CDR3nt: TGTGCCAGCAGTGAAGAAATCGGGGGTCCCCAGCATTTT
CDR3aa: CASSEEIGGPQHF

d_gene: TRBD1
j_gene: TRBJ1-2
abundance: .
v_gene: TRBV19
CDR3nt: TGTGCCAGTGGCGACAGGGGGAACTATGGCTACACCTTC
CDR3aa: CASGDRGNYGYTF

d_gene: TRBD1
j_gene: TRBJ1-1
abundance: few
v_gene: TRBV6-6
CDR3nt: TGTGCCAGCAGTTTGAAGGGGGCCGACACTGAAGCTTTCTTT
CDR3aa: CASSLKGADTEAFF

d_gene: TRBD2
j_gene: TRBJ2-5
abundance: .
v_gene: TRBV30
CDR3nt: TGTGCCTGGACTAGCGGGAGGGCCACGGAGACCCAGTACTTC
CDR3aa: CAWTSGRATETQYF

d_gene: .
j_gene: TRBJ1-4
abundance: .
v_gene: TRBV5-4
CDR3nt: TGTGCCAGCAGCTACCCGCCAGGGGTCAAAGGGGAAAAACTGTTTTTT
CDR3aa: CASSYPPGVKGEKLFF

d_gene: .
j_gene: TRBJ1-4
abundance: .
v_gene: TRBV19
CDR3nt: TGTGCCAGTAGTACCCCGGGGGGACCGGCTAATGAAAAACTGTTTTTT
CDR3aa: CASSTPGGPANEKLFF

d_gene: .
j_gene: TRBJ2-7
abundance: .
v_gene: TRBV29-1
CDR3nt: TGCAGCGTCAAACCCAGCTCCTACGAGCAGTACTTC
CDR3aa: CSVKPSSYEQYF

d_gene: TRBD1
j_gene: TRBJ2-7
abundance: .
v_gene: TRBV15
CDR3nt: TGTGCCACCAGCAGAACGGGACAGTCCTCCTACGAGCAGTACTTC
CDR3aa: CATSRTGQSSYEQYF

d_gene: .
j_gene: TRBJ1-1
abundance: .
v_gene: TRBV18
CDR3nt: TGTGCCAGCTCACCACGGCAAATCCACAGGGCTAACACTGAAGCTTTCTTT
CDR3aa: CASSPRQIHRANTEAFF

d_gene: .
j_gene: TRBJ2-1
abundance: .
v_gene: TRBV2
CDR3nt: TGTGCCAGCGACCCCTCGAGGTACAATGAGCAGTTCTTC
CDR3aa: CASDPSRYNEQFF

d_gene: TRBD2
j_gene: TRBJ2-2
abundance: .
v_gene: TRBV3-1/TRBV3-2
CDR3nt: TGTGCCAGCAGCCAAGCCAGCGGGAGGGTCACCGGGGAGCTGTTTTTT
CDR3aa: CASSQASGRVTGELFF

d_gene: TRBD2
j_gene: TRBJ2-7
abundance: few
v_gene: TRBV2
CDR3nt: TGTGCCAGCAGGAGGCGACTAGCGGAAAGCTCCTACGAGCAGTACTTC
CDR3aa: CASRRRLAESSYEQYF

d_gene: .
j_gene: TRBJ1-1
abundance: .
v_gene: TRBV12-3/TRBV12-4
CDR3nt: TGTGCCAGCAGTTTAATCGACACTGAAGCTTTCTTT
CDR3aa: CASSLIDTEAFF

d_gene: .
j_gene: TRBJ2-3
abundance: .
v_gene: TRBV7-3
CDR3nt: TGTGCCAGCAGCTGCGGAGATACGCAGTATTTT
CDR3aa: CASSCGDTQYF

d_gene: .
j_gene: TRBJ1-6
abundance: .
v_gene: TRBV19
CDR3nt: TGTGCCAGTAGTCCTACTCAAAATTCACCCCTCCACTTT
CDR3aa: CASSPTQNSPLHF

d_gene: TRBD2
j_gene: TRBJ2-1
abundance: .
v_gene: TRBV20-1
CDR3nt: TGCAGTGCTATTGAGACCTTAGATGGCGGGAGTTATGGGTTAGACAATGAGCAGTTCTTC
CDR3aa: CSAIETLDGGSYGLDNEQFF